This entry features one T cell receptor (beta chain) sequence. Which cohort a participant joined came from the clinical history participants gave. Before being deemed recovered, Cohort 3 donors had two negative PCRs, clearance, or symptom resolution. This record comes from a study of blood T cell repertoires in COVID-19. The wider study: Acute and convalescent COVID-19 samples came from the United States, Italy and Spain. The cDNA or gDNA used as material had been derived from T cells, B-cell-depleted T cells, or PBMCs.

TCRdb's table, derived via immunoSEQ multiplex PCR, lists solely in-frame clones and lacks some. The table lists about 220,000 clones, around 89% of them singletons, with roughly 2.6% in the top ten. Specimen: PBMCs or T cells enriched from blood (not recorded which). The receptor was isolated from a woman aged 30 to 39 who had recovered from COVID-19.

The CDR3 here is CASSEPRGEKLFF. The CDR3, as DNA: TGTGCCAGCAGTGAACCCAGGGGTGAAAAACTGTTTTTT. This chain joins TRBV25-1 and TRBJ1-4; D possibly corresponds to TRBD1 (6 bases). Looked up from germline, CDR1 is MGHDK and CDR2 is SYGVNS. The CDR3 runs to 13 residues. V shed 2 bases and J shed 7 bases, with 8 bases lying between them.